The 32 T cell receptor beta chains below were found in one sample sequenced in a study of shared clonotypes between healthy human individuals. Repertoires were generated with immunoSEQ multiplex PCR, while TCRdb's copy carries only in-frame clones and drops some. The sample includes under 700,000 clones, 85% to 95% of them seen just once. As defined, naive CD8 cells were CD45RO-negative and positively selected for CCR7, with terminally differentiated effector memory CD45RA+ cells excluded. Specimen: naive CD8+ T cells sorted from blood. Receptor source: a woman aged 25 to 45 in good health.

This clone has a handful of counts. The chain has TRBV5-4 and TRBJ2-5; 9 nucleotides match TRBD2. This CDR3 is 13 amino acids long. Germline CDR1 is SGHNT and CDR2 is YYREEE (reference sequence). V trimming: 7 bases; J trimming: 5 bases; junction bases outside the gene matches: 6. This CDR3 is CASEREAEETQYF. The CDR3 DNA sequence: TGTGCCAGCGAGCGGGAGGCGGAGGAGACCCAGTACTTC.

The chain uses TRBV28 and TRBJ2-7; TRBD2 aligns across 7 bases. Germline V gene data show CDR1 as MDHEN and CDR2 as SYDVKM. V trimming: 4 bases; J trimming: 4 bases; junction bases outside the gene matches: 1. The CDR3 spans 12 residues. This CDR3 is CASSYSGYEQYF. CDR3 nucleotide sequence: TGTGCCAGCAGTTATAGCGGGTACGAGCAGTACTTC.

Remarks on this clone: The sample has other DNA sequences that encode this CDR3 too. For the CDR3, the DNA is TGTGCCAGCTTAGGAGGTGGCAATCAGCCCCAGCATTTT. This sequence encodes CASLGGGNQPQHF. V and J are TRBV28 and TRBJ1-5; no firm D call. The V gene lost 8 bases and the J gene lost 2 bases, with 10 bases spanning the gap. The CDR3 consists of 13 residues. Germline-derived CDR1 and CDR2 are MDHEN and SYDVKM. Based on the CDR3 plus reference TRBV28 and TRBJ1-5, the full variable domain is DVKVTQSSRYLVKRTGEKVFLECVQDMDHENMFWYRQDPGLGLRLIYFSYDVKMKEKGDIPEGYSVSREKKERFSLILESASTNQTSMYLCASLGGGNQPQHFGDGTRLSIL.

This clone was seen a single time. The chain links TRBV2 to TRBJ2-7; D ambiguous. The CDR3 extends over 15 amino acids. Trimming stripped 0 bases from V and 1 base from J, with 10 bases between. CDR1 is SNHLY, CDR2 FYNNEI, per germline. The CDR3 loop reads CASSEAIGASYEQYF. CDR3 DNA sequence: TGTGCCAGCAGTGAAGCCATAGGCGCGTCCTACGAGCAGTACTTC.

V gene TRBV7-9 combines with J gene TRBJ1-4, with D perhaps matching TRBD1 (5 bases). The V and J ends lost 3 bases and 10 bases respectively, with 9 bases between them. Germline lookup yields CDR1 SEHNR and CDR2 FQNEAQ (reference sequence). CDR3 length equals 12 residues. For the CDR3, the DNA is TGTGCCAGCAGCTTCCAGGGCGGAAAACTGTTTTTT. Its protein is CASSFQGGKLFF.

This clone has just one count. This sequence joins TRBV28 and TRBJ2-3; D is uncertain. The CDR3 is made up of 15 amino acids. V was shortened by 3 bases and J by 4 bases, with 14 bases between the two germline ends. Per the germline V gene, CDR1 is MDHEN and CDR2 is SYDVKM. CDR3 sequence (DNA): TGTGCCAGCAGTTTTCTCTCGGGTGGGTCAGATACGCAGTATTTT. Its translation is CASSFLSGGSDTQYF.

A remark on this clone: The same CDR3 arises from other DNA sequences in this sample as well. This chain links TRBV5-1 with TRBJ1-1; possibly TRBD1 for D (5 bases). Looked up from germline, CDR1 is SGHRS and CDR2 is YFSETQ. The CDR3 covers 14 residues. Trimming removed 2 bases at V and 0 bases at J, with 8 bases between. In nucleotides, the CDR3 is TGCGCCAGCAGCTTCCGACAGATGAACACTGAAGCTTTCTTT. Protein: CASSFRQMNTEAFF.

This chain connects TRBV28 to TRBJ1-4, with 8 bases lining up with TRBD1. J lost 8 bases, V lost 6 bases, and 5 bases had no gene match. Germline-derived CDR1 and CDR2 are MDHEN and SYDVKM. The CDR3 contains 13 residues. The CDR3 nucleotides read TGTGCCAGCAGAGTGACAGGGGAGGAAAAACTGTTTTTT. The encoded protein is CASRVTGEEKLFF.

This rearrangement joins TRBV11-3 to TRBJ2-1; no reliable D call. CDR3 length: 13 amino acids. Trimming pared 0 bases from V and 5 bases from J, leaving 5 bases between. Germline CDR1 is SGHNT and CDR2 is YENEEA. The CDR3 region is CASSLDGNNEQFF. CDR3 DNA sequence: TGTGCCAGCAGCTTAGATGGTAACAATGAGCAGTTCTTC.

On this clone: In the same sample, other DNA sequences code for this CDR3. The chain employs TRBV6-5 and TRBJ1-1; D ambiguous. Per the germline V gene, CDR1 is MNHEY and CDR2 is SVGAGI. This CDR3 region has 13 residues. V gave up 2 bases and J gave up 2 bases, with 6 bases separating them. In DNA form, the CDR3 reads TGTGCCAGCAGTTACAGAGGTAACACTGAAGCTTTCTTT. Its protein is CASSYRGNTEAFF.

Notes on this clone: Other DNA sequences in this sample translate to the same CDR3. This sequence joins TRBV5-6 and TRBJ2-1, with 11 bases lining up with TRBD2. Per germline, CDR1 SGHDT and CDR2 YYEEEE. This CDR3 has 16 amino acids. The V and J ends lost 0 bases and 4 bases, in that order; junction bases with no gene match: 3. This chain's CDR3 is CASSLGLAGGYNEQFF. In DNA, the CDR3 is TGTGCCAGCAGCTTGGGATTAGCGGGAGGGTACAATGAGCAGTTCTTC.

This chain links TRBV4-1 with TRBJ2-5, with TRBD2 as a possible D gene (6 bases). With 4 bases removed from V and 5 bases from J, the gap between germline ends came to 14 bases. The CDR3 runs 14 residues. The V gene's germline CDR1 is MGHRA and CDR2 YSYEKL. The CDR3 sequence is CASSPAEGVETQYF. For the CDR3, the DNA is TGCGCCAGCAGCCCAGCGGAGGGCGTGGAGACCCAGTACTTC.

The V gene is TRBV10-3, the J gene TRBJ2-7; TRBD1 aligns across 10 bases. The trim removed 5 bases at V and 2 bases at J, leaving 12 bases unmatched. This CDR3 region has 17 residues. Germline loops: CDR1 ENHRY, CDR2 SYGVKD. CDR3 sequence reads: CAISPGTGDVGPYEQYF. CDR3 DNA: TGTGCCATCAGTCCCGGGACAGGGGATGTGGGGCCCTACGAGCAGTACTTC.

This rearrangement joins TRBV19 to TRBJ2-7; 7 nucleotides align to TRBD1. Germline V gene sequence: CDR1 LNHDA, CDR2 SQIVND (reference sequence). The trim removed 4 bases at V and 2 bases at J, leaving 5 bases unmatched. This CDR3 has 14 residues. The CDR3 DNA reads as TGTGCCAGTAGTAGCCGGGACAGTCCCTACGAGCAGTACTTC. Its translation is CASSSRDSPYEQYF.

The genes are TRBV5-5 and TRBJ2-7; the match to TRBD2 covers 8 bases. Germline lookup yields CDR1 SGHKS and CDR2 YYEKEE (reference sequence). V shed 5 bases and J 6 bases; nucleotides not matched to a gene: 4. The CDR3 is 12 amino acids. The CDR3 bases are TGTGCCAGCAGGTCACTAGCGGCCGAGCAGTACTTC. Amino acids: CASRSLAAEQYF.

This rearrangement joins TRBV5-6 to TRBJ2-5; D call uncertain. The V gene's germline CDR1 is SGHDT and CDR2 YYEEEE. V gave up 1 base and J gave up 2 bases, with 15 bases separating them. The CDR3 spans 16 residues. CDR3 sequence (DNA): TGTGCCAGCAGCTTGTTCAGTGGTGGCGTTCAAGAGACCCAGTACTTC. Its translation: CASSLFSGGVQETQYF.

The rearrangement joins TRBV19 to TRBJ2-3; D is uncertain. CDR1 LNHDA and CDR2 SQIVND come from the germline V gene (reference sequence). V was trimmed by 7 bases and J by 4 bases, leaving 24 bases between them. This CDR3 contains 17 residues. The CDR3 protein is CASKESLNEYRPDTQYF. As DNA, the CDR3 is TGTGCCAGTAAGGAATCGCTAAACGAATACCGGCCAGATACGCAGTATTTT.

The J gene is TRBJ1-2, the V gene TRBV5-4; D is unclear. This CDR3 is built from 13 residues. The germline V and J ends were trimmed by 4 bases and 7 bases, with 14 bases remaining between them. Germline CDR1 SGHNT, CDR2 YYREEE (reference sequence). CDR3 residues: CASSPDLGGGYTF. The CDR3 nucleotides are TGTGCCAGCAGCCCTGATTTGGGAGGTGGCTACACCTTC.

V and J are TRBV4-1 and TRBJ1-2, with a weak D call TRBD1 (6 bases). CDR1 is MGHRA, CDR2 YSYEKL, per germline. The CDR3 has 15 amino acids. The V and J ends lost 2 bases and 2 bases respectively, with 12 bases between them. Written as DNA, the CDR3 is TGCGCCAGCAGCCAACAGACAGGAAACAACTATGGCTACACCTTC. It codes for CASSQQTGNNYGYTF.

The rearrangement uses TRBV4-1 and TRBJ1-5, with 7 bases lining up with TRBD1. The germline V gene encodes CDR1 MGHRA and CDR2 YSYEKL. V was clipped by 0 bases and J by 4 bases; unmatched bases: 6. The CDR3 has 16 amino acids. The CDR3 region has the DNA TGCGCCAGCAGCCAAGATTGGTCGACAGGGAATCAGCCCCAGCATTTT. Translation gives CASSQDWSTGNQPQHF.

This sequence joins TRBV19 and TRBJ2-1; no clear D. The V gene's germline CDR1 is LNHDA and CDR2 SQIVND (reference sequence). This CDR3 has 14 amino acids. Trimming left V 7 bases short and J 3 bases short, with 13 bases between. This CDR3 reads CASNPKTVYNEQFF. In DNA, the CDR3 is TGTGCCAGTAATCCCAAGACCGTCTACAATGAGCAGTTCTTC.

The V call is TRBV5-4, the J call TRBJ2-7; D is possibly TRBD1 or TRBD2 (6 bases each). V lost 5 bases and J lost 4, with 22 bases in between. Germline CDR1 and CDR2: SGHNT and YYREEE (reference sequence). CDR3 length: 16 amino acids. CDR3 protein: CASSSISGEGQYEQYF. For the CDR3, the DNA is TGTGCCAGCAGTTCCATTAGCGGAGAGGGACAATACGAGCAGTACTTC. Variable domain in full (rest from reference TRBV5-4 and TRBJ2-7): ETGVTQSPTHLIKTRGQQVTLRCSSQSGHNTVSWYQQALGQGPQFIFQYYREEENGRGNFPPRFSGLQFPNYSSELNVNALELDDSALYLCASSSISGEGQYEQYFGPGTRLTVT.

This chain uses TRBV15 with TRBJ2-3; 7 nucleotides match TRBD2. The CDR3 has 16 amino acids. Per the germline V gene, CDR1 is LNHNV and CDR2 is YYDKDF (reference sequence). V shed 1 base, J shed 1 base, and the junction held 5 bases outside the gene matches. The DNA for the CDR3 is TGTGCCACCAGCAGAGGCAGGGCGGGAGGCACAGATACGCAGTATTTT. Amino acids: CATSRGRAGGTDTQYF.

This clone was detected only once. The chain carries TRBV7-8 and TRBJ2-7, with 7 nucleotides matching TRBD1. The CDR3 covers 13 residues. Trimming at V came to 5 bases and at J to 2 bases, leaving 3 bases not matched to a gene. Germline assignment: CDR1 SGHVS and CDR2 FQNEAQ. For the CDR3, the DNA is TGTGCCAGCAGCCCTAGGGGGCCCTACGAGCAGTACTTC. It codes for CASSPRGPYEQYF. The entire variable domain, with the rest obtained from reference TRBV7-8 and TRBJ2-7, is as follows: GAGVSQSPRYKVAKRGQDVALRCDPISGHVSLFWYQQALGQGPEFLTYFQNEAQLDKSGLPSDRFFAERPEGSVSTLKIQRTQQEDSAVYLCASSPRGPYEQYFGPGTRLTVT.

The chain recombines TRBV19 with TRBJ2-7; 9 bases match TRBD1. The germline gives CDR1 LNHDA, CDR2 SQIVND (reference sequence). This CDR3 region has 15 residues. With 0 bases clipped from V and 5 bases from J, the junction kept 5 bases outside the gene matches. The CDR3 coding sequence is TGTGCCAGTAGTATAGACGGGACAGGGTCCGACGAGCAGTACTTC. Encoded protein: CASSIDGTGSDEQYF.

This chain uses TRBV30 with TRBJ1-1; possible D gene TRBD1, 5 bases. Trimming left V 5 bases short and J 9 bases short, with 13 bases between. The CDR3 totals 11 residues. CDR1 is GTSNPN, CDR2 SVGIG, per germline (reference sequence). CDR3 bases: TGTGCCTGGCTATGGGGGGTGCAAGCTTTCTTT. As protein: CAWLWGVQAFF.

This sequence joins TRBV2 and TRBJ1-1; unclear D gene. The CDR3 runs 11 residues. CDR1 SNHLY and CDR2 FYNNEI come from the germline V gene. Trimming cost V 8 bases and J 1 base, with 5 bases left between them. CDR3 protein: CASSRNTEAFF. In nucleotides, the CDR3 is TGTGCCAGCTCCCGGAACACTGAAGCTTTCTTT.

Note on this clone: Distinct nucleotide sequences in the sample also encode this CDR3. The chain links TRBV6-1 to TRBJ2-7, with unresolved D. Germline CDR1 and CDR2: MNHNS and SASEGT. The CDR3 contains 12 residues. The V end was cut by 2 bases, the J end by 0 bases, with 2 bases between. The CDR3 is CASSESSYEQYF. CDR3 DNA: TGTGCCAGCAGTGAAAGCTCCTACGAGCAGTACTTC.

This clone was seen only once. The chain is built from TRBV29-1 and TRBJ2-1; 12 bases agree with TRBD1. Looked up from germline, CDR1 is SQVTM and CDR2 is ANQGSEA. Losses at the gene ends were 6 bases for V and 6 bases for J; bases not matched to a gene: 9. CDR3 length: 15 amino acids. CDR3 sequence: CSVLPGTGGFNEQFF. CDR3 bases: TGCAGCGTCCTCCCCGGGACAGGGGGCTTCAATGAGCAGTTCTTC.

This sequence joins TRBV19 and TRBJ1-5; TRBD1 aligns across 8 bases. In germline, CDR1 is LNHDA, CDR2 SQIVND (reference sequence). This CDR3 comprises 14 residues. Trimming removed 0 bases from V and 6 bases from J; junction bases left unmatched: 1. DNA for the CDR3: TGTGCCAGTAGTATAGAGGACAGGGCTCAGCCCCAGCATTTT. Its protein is CASSIEDRAQPQHF. The full variable domain, in which reference TRBV19 and TRBJ1-5 provide the parts outside the CDR3, is DGGITQSPKYLFRKEGQNVTLSCEQNLNHDAMYWYRQDPGQGLRLIYYSQIVNDFQKGDIAEGYSVSREKKESFPLTVTSAQKNPTAFYLCASSIEDRAQPQHFGDGTRLSIL.

The chain combines TRBV28 with TRBJ2-7; D is ambiguous. The CDR3 spans 16 residues. The germline CDR1 and CDR2 sequences are MDHEN and SYDVKM. Trimming cost V 3 bases and J 4 bases, with 19 bases left between them. CDR3 DNA: TGTGCCAGCAGTTTCCCCCAGGCCAAACCACAGTACGAGCAGTACTTC. As protein: CASSFPQAKPQYEQYF.

The chain has TRBV28 and TRBJ2-7, with a possible D match to TRBD2 (6 bases). The germline gives CDR1 MDHEN, CDR2 SYDVKM. This CDR3 is built from 13 residues. Trimming pared 8 bases from V and 4 bases from J, leaving 15 bases between. The CDR3 sequence is CASASRDSYEQYF. In nucleotides, the CDR3 is TGTGCCAGCGCGTCGCGGGACTCGTACGAGCAGTACTTC.